This TCR beta chain was recorded in a study of regulatory T cells in long-lasting Graves disease. In this sample, this clonotype turned up many times. The authors built TCR beta libraries using iRepertoire HTBI primers and Arm-PCR of CDR3 regions. From the multiplex PCR reads, TCRdb called clonotypes with MiXCR, one entry per CDR3 protein. This table has roughly 400,000 distinct CDR3 sequences, around 23% appearing once. The CDR3 loop spans 13 amino acids. Germline V gene sequence: CDR1 SGDLS, CDR2 YYNGEE. V dropped 4 bases and J dropped 3; count of bases not matched to a gene: 2. Time point here: persistent/refractory GD, antithyroid drugs over 5 years with positive TRAb. Following extraction of RNA from PBMCs, that RNA was used to make the TCR library.

The TCR sequence derives from a female donor with Graves disease. The rearrangement links TRBV9 to TRBJ2-5; 8 nucleotides align to TRBD2. The material sequenced was peripheral blood mononuclear cells (PBMCs), taken when the disease was refractory, from a patient treated with antithyroid drugs. In DNA, the CDR3 is TGTGCCAGCAGCCTTAGCGGGGAAGAGACCCAGTACTTC. It translates to CASSLSGEETQYF.